One sample yielded the 5 T cell receptor beta chains listed below, sequenced in a study of T cells in Graves' hyperthyroidism and ophthalmopathy. TCR beta CDR3 regions were amplified from RNA. The TCR CDR3 first-round RT-PCR relied on the HTBI primer set. TCRdb fed the multiplex PCR reads into MiXCR, producing one record per CDR3 protein. The sample includes a few hundred thousand distinct CDR3 sequences, approximately 15% seen only once; the top ten take over 50%. Material: blood. These receptor sequences come from a woman aged 55-75 years with Graves' ophthalmopathy.

This clonotype occurred a few times. The chain uses TRBV18 and TRBJ2-2, with a tentative D call TRBD1 (5 bases). V lost 1 base and J 5 bases, leaving 11 bases between the germline ends. This CDR3 spans 15 amino acids. CDR1 and CDR2 (germline): KGHSH, LQKENI. In DNA, the CDR3 is TGTGCCAGCTCACCACTTCAGGGTAAAACCGGGGAGCTGTTTTTT. Translated: CASSPLQGKTGELFF.

This clonotype was detected many times. This chain joins TRBV15 and TRBJ1-5; TRBD1 agrees at 10 bases. Trimming removed 5 bases from V and 6 bases from J; junction bases left unmatched: 7. Germline values: CDR1 LNHNV, CDR2 YYDKDF (reference sequence). The CDR3 extends over 15 amino acids. CDR3 in amino acids: CATSGTGAWGQPQHF. In DNA, the CDR3 is TGTGCCACCAGCGGGACAGGGGCTTGGGGTCAGCCCCAGCATTTT.

V usage is TRBV4-1 and J usage is TRBJ1-4, with D hard to call. Germline CDR1 is MGHRA and CDR2 is YSYEKL. The CDR3 totals 17 residues. V was trimmed by 1 base and J by 0 bases, leaving 12 bases between them. The CDR3 DNA reads as TGCGCCAGCAGCCAAGGGAGGACGGATGCAACTAATGAAAAACTGTTTTTT. Translating gives CASSQGRTDATNEKLFF.

This clonotype was seen ten or more times. The chain uses TRBV20-1 and TRBJ2-3; no firm D call. Trimming stripped 1 base from V and 1 base from J, with 9 bases between. The germline V gene has CDR1 DFQATT and CDR2 SNEGSKA (reference sequence). This CDR3 is 14 amino acids long. The CDR3 nucleotides are TGCAGTGCTAGAGCTGCTCCCGGCACAGATACGCAGTATTTT. Protein sequence: CSARAAPGTDTQYF.

In this sample, this clonotype turned up once. A much larger clone is a single base away; this may be a read error. The V gene is TRBV20-1, the J gene TRBJ1-1; D perhaps matches TRBD1 (6 bases). In germline, CDR1 is DFQATT, CDR2 SNEGSKA (reference sequence). V gave up 4 bases and J gave up 6 bases, with 15 bases separating them. This CDR3 has 13 residues. The CDR3 here is CSAKDRTNAEAFF. In DNA, the CDR3 is TGCAGTGCTAAGGACAGAACCAACGCTGAAGCTTTCTTT.